This is a list of T cell receptor beta chains from one sample in a study of human T cells and chemical hapten exposure. Each CDR3 protein gets one entry after TCRdb re-called the RACE reads with MiXCR. The sample consists of approximately 25,000 distinct CDR3 sequences, around a tenth of them appearing once. The source was whole blood, collected in connection with sensitization to the hapten diphenylcyclopropenone (DPC). The source is a man between 25 and 39 years old with alopecia areata. Some clones in this sample may be carry-over from other donors' samples. Both conserved end residues are part of each CDR3. The D gene is left open where the match is weak. Clone sizes are given selectively: once, few, many, or a class where the clone is expanded.

d_call	clone_size	v_call	j_call	cdr3_nt	cdr3_aa
NA	NA	TRBV27	TRBJ2-2	TGTGCCAGCAGTCCTACAGAATTCACCGGGGAGCTGTTTTTT	CASSPTEFTGELFF
TRBD2	NA	TRBV7-2	TRBJ2-5	TGTGCCAGCAGCTGGACTAGCGGGAACCAAGAGACCCAGTACTTC	CASSWTSGNQETQYF
NA	NA	TRBV10-3	TRBJ1-1	TGTGCCACCCTCGATCTGAACACTGAAGCTTTCTTT	CATLDLNTEAFF
TRBD2	many	TRBV6-1	TRBJ2-1	TGTGCCAGCAGTGTTATAGCGGGGGCCTACAATGAGCAGTTCTTC	CASSVIAGAYNEQFF
NA	many	TRBV12-3/TRBV12-4	TRBJ1-4	TGTGCCAGCAAAGGGGGAACGGAGGAAAAACTGTTTTTT	CASKGGTEEKLFF
TRBD1	NA	TRBV4-3	TRBJ2-4	TGCGCCAGCAGCCAAGCCAGGGGGCTTGACATTCAGTACTTC	CASSQARGLDIQYF
NA	few	TRBV6-2/TRBV6-3	TRBJ2-1	TGTGCCAGCACCTCCAGGGGCAGTAAGTACAATGAGCAGTTCTTC	CASTSRGSKYNEQFF
TRBD1	many	TRBV18	TRBJ2-3	TGTGCCAGCTCAATCCGGGACAGTGGATTCGATACGCAGTATTTT	CASSIRDSGFDTQYF
NA	many	TRBV7-9	TRBJ2-1	TGTGCCAGCAGCCCCATCAATGAGCAGTTCTTC	CASSPINEQFF
NA	many	TRBV18	TRBJ1-1	TGTGCCAGCTCACCAGACTCGGGCACTGAAGCTTTCTTT	CASSPDSGTEAFF
NA	medium-sized	TRBV20-1	TRBJ2-7	TGCAGTGCTAGCTCGCGTCTTGGCGAGCAGTACTTC	CSASSRLGEQYF
TRBD2	many	TRBV3-1	TRBJ2-1	TGTGCCAGCAGCCAAGAGGCTAGCGGGGCCAATGAGCAGTTCTTC	CASSQEASGANEQFF
NA	NA	TRBV29-1	TRBJ1-1	TGCAGCGTCGTGGGCGGGCTTACCACTGGCACTGAAGCTTTCTTT	CSVVGGLTTGTEAFF
TRBD2	medium-sized	TRBV12-3/TRBV12-4	TRBJ2-3	TGTGCCAGCAGTGGGGGGGAAGGACTAGCGGGAGCTGAAGATACGCAGTATTTT	CASSGGEGLAGAEDTQYF
NA	NA	TRBV7-2	TRBJ1-5	TGTGCCAGCAGCTTAATGGATGGCAATCAGCCCCAGCATTTT	CASSLMDGNQPQHF
NA	many	TRBV18	TRBJ2-7	TGTGCCAGCTCACCTCCTCGTGGAGCGGGTGGATCCTACGAGCAGTACTTC	CASSPPRGAGGSYEQYF
NA	many	TRBV25-1	TRBJ2-1	TGTGCCAGCAGTGAATGGGGGTCCGGAAATGAGCAGTTCTTC	CASSEWGSGNEQFF
TRBD1	NA	TRBV20-1	TRBJ2-3	TGCAGTGCTAGCGCCGGGACAGGGCCCTATTTTTTT	CSASAGTGPYFF
TRBD1	NA	TRBV6-5	TRBJ2-3	TGTGCCAGCAGCTTTTCCGGGACAGGGAGGACAGATACGCAGTATTTT	CASSFSGTGRTDTQYF
NA	many	TRBV12-3/TRBV12-4	TRBJ1-3	TGTGCCAGCAGTTCGGGGGCCTCTGGAAACACCATATATTTT	CASSSGASGNTIYF
TRBD1	NA	TRBV3-1	TRBJ1-1	TGTGCCAGCAGCTCACGGAAGGGGGCCACTGAAGCTTTCTTT	CASSSRKGATEAFF
NA	many	TRBV7-9	TRBJ2-7	TGTGCCAGCAGCTTAGTCAATCGGCCCTACGAGCAGTACTTC	CASSLVNRPYEQYF
NA	few	TRBV7-9	TRBJ2-6	TGTGCCAGCAGCGGCAGGGGCTCTGGGGCCAACGTCCTGACTTTC	CASSGRGSGANVLTF
NA	many	TRBV29-1	TRBJ2-7	TGCAGCGTTGAAGGTGGGCAGGGGGGCTCCTACGAGCAGTACTTC	CSVEGGQGGSYEQYF
NA	NA	TRBV4-2	TRBJ1-2	TGTGCCAGCAGCCAAGATATGGGGAGCCCGGAGGGGTATGGCTACACCTTC	CASSQDMGSPEGYGYTF
NA	many	TRBV18	TRBJ1-5	TGTGCCAGCTCACGCGGCAGGAGGGACGATCAGCCCCAGCATTTT	CASSRGRRDDQPQHF
NA	many	TRBV6-5	TRBJ2-7	TGTGCCAGCCACCGGGGAGGCGCGCAGTACTTC	CASHRGGAQYF
TRBD1	NA	TRBV11-3	TRBJ1-1	TGTGCCAGCAGCCCCTGGGACAGGGGGAACACTGAAGCTTTCTTT	CASSPWDRGNTEAFF
NA	NA	TRBV3-2	TRBJ2-7	TGTGCCAGCAGCCAAGGCCGTACTAGCGGTTCCTACGAGCAGTACTTC	CASSQGRTSGSYEQYF
NA	NA	TRBV6-2/TRBV6-3	TRBJ2-3	TGTGCCATTCGGACGGTGACTAGCACAGATACGCAGTATTTT	CAIRTVTSTDTQYF
NA	many	TRBV3-1	TRBJ1-6	TGTGCCAGCAGCCACGGTCAGGGCCGCTCACCCCTCCACTTT	CASSHGQGRSPLHF
NA	many	TRBV7-9	TRBJ2-1	TGTGCCAGCAGCCAGGGCCTTATCTACAATGAGCAGTTCTTC	CASSQGLIYNEQFF
TRBD1	NA	TRBV29-1	TRBJ2-5	TGCAGCGCCGCAGGGGGAAGGCAAGAGACCCAGTACTTC	CSAAGGRQETQYF
NA	many	TRBV5-4	TRBJ2-1	TGTGCCAGCAGCCCGACAGCAAGGGTCTCCTACAATGAGCAGTTCTTC	CASSPTARVSYNEQFF